This TCR beta chain was sequenced in a study of blood T cell repertoires in COVID-19. Method: immunoSEQ multiplex PCR; TCRdb's copy keeps in-frame clones and lacks some. The sample carries approximately 200,000 clones, approximately 80% recorded once. Germline CDR1 is SGDLS and CDR2 is YYNGEE. The CDR3 sequence is 16 residues long. V lost 3 bases and J lost 1; bases outside the gene matches: 6. Recruitment covered about 25 US areas and drew participants whose ages spanned about 18 to 90 years. Participant-reported clinical history was the basis for cohort assignment. The receptor's source is a man between 60 and 75 years old who had recovered from COVID-19. The sample consisted of PBMCs or T cells enriched from blood (not recorded which). The chain is built from TRBV9 and TRBJ2-3, with 9 bases aligning to TRBD2. The CDR3 protein is CASSGLTSGGTDTQYF. The CDR3 DNA follows: TGTGCCAGCAGCGGCTTGACTAGCGGTGGCACAGATACGCAGTATTTT.